These T cell receptor beta chains were read from a single sample in a study of shared clonotypes between healthy human individuals. Using immunoSEQ multiplex PCR, the repertoire was profiled, and TCRdb retains in-frame clones only, with some absent. The table lists some 1,100,000 clones, about four fifths of them singletons. The material sequenced was memory CD4+ T cells from PBMCs. The source is a man aged 18 to 30 in good health. Some clones in this sample may be carry-over from other donors' samples. Both conserved end residues are part of each CDR3. A D gene is named only where the DNA matches it firmly. The listing skips clone size in some rows; elsewhere it reads once, few, many or a size class.

j_call,d_call,v_call,clone_size,cdr3_nt,cdr3_aa
TRBJ2-3,NA,TRBV5-1,NA,TGCGCCAGCAGCCTGTACGGACAGAAAACAGATACGCAGTATTTT,CASSLYGQKTDTQYF
TRBJ1-4,TRBD1,TRBV7-2,once,TGTGCCAGCAGCTCGCCCGGGACAGGGGAAAAACTGTTTTTT,CASSSPGTGEKLFF
TRBJ1-3,NA,TRBV14,once,TGTGCCAGCAGCCCGCACGTAAGACACGGGAGCTATGGAAACACCATATATTTT,CASSPHVRHGSYGNTIYF
TRBJ2-3,NA,TRBV2,few,TGTGCCAGCAGTCCGGGACGCTCTCCTACTAGCACAGATACGCAGTATTTT,CASSPGRSPTSTDTQYF
TRBJ2-2,NA,TRBV5-1,NA,TGCGCCAGCAGCTTGTTCTTGAGGGGCGGGGAGCTGTTTTTT,CASSLFLRGGELFF
TRBJ2-2,NA,TRBV20-1,NA,TGCAGTGCTGAGTACACCGGGGAGCTGTTTTTT,CSAEYTGELFF
TRBJ1-2,NA,TRBV19,NA,TGTGCCAGTACCCCTACAGGGAGGGACTATGGCTACACCTTC,CASTPTGRDYGYTF
TRBJ1-2,NA,TRBV19,few,TGTGCCAGTAGTAATTTCGAAAGGCAGGGGCGCGGCTACACCTTC,CASSNFERQGRGYTF
TRBJ2-5,NA,TRBV11-3,NA,TGTGCCAGCAGCTTATATCCCGAGAAGGGTAGGGCGGAGACCCAGTACTTC,CASSLYPEKGRAETQYF
TRBJ2-7,TRBD2,TRBV7-9,NA,TGTGCCAGCAGCAGATATAGCGGGAGCTCCTACGAGCAGTACTTC,CASSRYSGSSYEQYF
TRBJ2-1,TRBD2,TRBV30,NA,TGTGCCTGGAGTGTAGGGACTAGCGGGGACGTGAAGTTCTTC,CAWSVGTSGDVKFF
TRBJ2-5,NA,TRBV5-1,once,TGCGCCAGCAGCTTCGGGGGCAGAGAGACCCAGTACTTC,CASSFGGRETQYF
TRBJ1-4,NA,TRBV29-1,NA,TGCAGCGTACAATCTGGGGGGAATGAAAAACTGTTTTTT,CSVQSGGNEKLFF
TRBJ1-1,NA,TRBV28,NA,TGTGCCAGCAGTCCGCCCCTAGGGATGAACACTGAAGCTTTCTTT,CASSPPLGMNTEAFF
TRBJ1-3,NA,TRBV29-1,NA,TGCAGCGGGCAGACAGGAGGAGACTCTGGAAACACCATATATTTT,CSGQTGGDSGNTIYF
TRBJ1-2,NA,TRBV5-6,NA,TGTGCCAGCAGCCCGAGGAGGGCTCTAGCTAACTATGGCTACACCTTC,CASSPRRALANYGYTF
TRBJ2-5,TRBD2,TRBV7-7,NA,TGTGCCAGCAGCCGCGGGGGGGGCCTCCAAGAGACCCAGTACTTC,CASSRGGGLQETQYF
TRBJ2-3,TRBD2,TRBV28,NA,TGTGCCAGCAGTACCCCCTGGACTAGCGGGAGTATTGATACGCAGTATTTT,CASSTPWTSGSIDTQYF
TRBJ1-1,TRBD1,TRBV18,NA,TGTGCCAGCTCACCACCAAACAGGGGAAACACTGAAGCTTTCTTT,CASSPPNRGNTEAFF
TRBJ2-1,NA,TRBV27,NA,TGTGCCAGCAGTTTGTCATCCCCTAGCGAATACTACAATGAGCAGTTCTTC,CASSLSSPSEYYNEQFF
TRBJ1-3,NA,TRBV5-6,NA,TGTGCCAGCAGCTTGGGTGCAGGCGGAAACACCATATATTTT,CASSLGAGGNTIYF
TRBJ2-6,NA,TRBV18,NA,TGTGCCAGCTCACCACGGGCGGGGACCGGGGCCAACGTCCTGACTTTC,CASSPRAGTGANVLTF
TRBJ1-1,NA,TRBV7-8,NA,TGTGCCAGCAGCCTACAGCTCAACACTGAAGCTTTCTTT,CASSLQLNTEAFF
TRBJ2-1,TRBD1,TRBV19,NA,TGTGCCAGTAAAGGGGACAGCTCCTACAATGAGCAGTTCTTC,CASKGDSSYNEQFF
TRBJ2-7,NA,TRBV7-2,NA,TGTGCCAGCAGCTTAGGGGCCGGGAGCGAGCAGTACTTC,CASSLGAGSEQYF
TRBJ2-1,NA,TRBV5-1,once,TGCGCCAGCAGCTTGAATCCGGAGTCCTACAATGAGCAGTTCTTC,CASSLNPESYNEQFF
TRBJ2-3,TRBD2,TRBV5-6,NA,TGTGCCAGCAGCCCGGGACTAGGGAGCACAGATACGCAGTATTTT,CASSPGLGSTDTQYF